The following is a T cell receptor (beta chain) sequence with its context. The sample belongs to a study of OX40 agonist ivuxolimab in advanced cancers. Study at large: Across the patients, intravenous ivuxolimab was delivered every 2 weeks at 0.01 to 10 mg/kg. The mean age was approximately 60 years, ranging from about 20 to 79, with around four fifths of participants male.

TCRdb's table, derived via immunoSEQ multiplex PCR, lists solely in-frame clones and lacks some. The sample includes around 94,000 clones, 92% of them seen just once. With baseline, cycle 4 day 1, and cycle 7 day 1 as timepoints, blood was sampled. CDR1 LNHDA and CDR2 SQIVND come from the germline V gene (reference sequence). Trimming cost V 4 bases and J 3 bases; bases outside gene matches: 7. There are 15 residues in the CDR3. The sequence derives from an adult with an advanced solid tumor such as melanoma, head and neck, liver or kidney cancer. This chain links TRBV19 with TRBJ1-1; 8 bases fit TRBD1. The sample here was CD4+ or CD8+ T cells sorted from blood, taken in a trial of the OX40 agonist ivuxolimab. In nucleotides, the CDR3 is TGTGCCAGTAGTAGTACAGGGGGATCGGACACTGAAGCTTTCTTT. This codes for CASSSTGGSDTEAFF.